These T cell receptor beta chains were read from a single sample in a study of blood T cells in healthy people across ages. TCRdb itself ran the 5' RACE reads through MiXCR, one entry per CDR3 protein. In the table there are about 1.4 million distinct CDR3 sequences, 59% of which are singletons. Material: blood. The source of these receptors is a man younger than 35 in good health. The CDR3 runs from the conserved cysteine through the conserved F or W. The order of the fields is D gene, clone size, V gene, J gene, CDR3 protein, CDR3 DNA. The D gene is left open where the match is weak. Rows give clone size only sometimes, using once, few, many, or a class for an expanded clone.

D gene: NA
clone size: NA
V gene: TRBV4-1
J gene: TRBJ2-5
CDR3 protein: CASSPQEGDDEQYF
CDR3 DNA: TGCGCCAGCAGCCCGCAAGAGGGGGACGATGAGCAGTACTTC

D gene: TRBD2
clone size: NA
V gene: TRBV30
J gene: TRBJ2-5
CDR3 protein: CAWASGTQETQYF
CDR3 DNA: TGTGCCTGGGCTAGCGGGACCCAGGAGACCCAGTACTTC

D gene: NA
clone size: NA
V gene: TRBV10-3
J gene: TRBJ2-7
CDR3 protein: CAITHEQYF
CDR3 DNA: TGTGCCATCACCCACGAGCAGTACTTC

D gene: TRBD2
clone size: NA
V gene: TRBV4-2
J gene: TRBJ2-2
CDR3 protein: CASSSGLAGGTNTGELFF
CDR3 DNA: TGTGCCAGCAGCTCGGGACTAGCGGGGGGAACGAACACCGGGGAGCTGTTTTTT

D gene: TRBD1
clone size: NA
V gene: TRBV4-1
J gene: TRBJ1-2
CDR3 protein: CASSQGQGALDYGYTF
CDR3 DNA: TGCGCCAGCAGCCAGGGACAGGGGGCGTTAGACTATGGCTACACCTTC

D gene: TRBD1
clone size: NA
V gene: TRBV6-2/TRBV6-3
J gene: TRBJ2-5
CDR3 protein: CASKLTGDGETQYF
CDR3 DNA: TGTGCCAGCAAACTGACAGGGGATGGGGAGACCCAGTACTTC

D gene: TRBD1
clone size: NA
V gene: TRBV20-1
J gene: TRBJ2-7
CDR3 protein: CSATGFGDRAYEQYF
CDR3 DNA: TGCAGTGCTACGGGTTTTGGGGACAGGGCCTACGAGCAGTACTTC

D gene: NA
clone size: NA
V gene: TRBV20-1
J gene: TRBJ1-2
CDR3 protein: CSARDVREYYGYTF
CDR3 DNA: TGCAGTGCTAGAGATGTGAGGGAATACTATGGCTACACCTTC

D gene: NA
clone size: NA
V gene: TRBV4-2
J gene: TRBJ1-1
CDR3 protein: CASSLPTGNTEAFF
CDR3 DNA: TGTGCCAGCAGCCTACCCACAGGGAATACTGAAGCTTTCTTT

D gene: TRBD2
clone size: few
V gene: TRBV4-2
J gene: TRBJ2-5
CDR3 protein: CACSQVTSGRMETQYF
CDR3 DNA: TGTGCCTGCAGCCAGGTGACTAGCGGGAGGATGGAGACCCAGTACTTC

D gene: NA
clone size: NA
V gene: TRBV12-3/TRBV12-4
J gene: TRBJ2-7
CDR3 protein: CASSLLSPSVDEQYF
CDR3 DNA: TGTGCCAGCAGTTTACTTAGCCCATCTGTGGACGAGCAGTACTTC

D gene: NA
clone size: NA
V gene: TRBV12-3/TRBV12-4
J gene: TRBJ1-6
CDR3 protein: CASSFGSEDSPLHF
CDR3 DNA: TGTGCCAGCAGTTTTGGCTCAGAGGATTCACCCCTCCACTTT

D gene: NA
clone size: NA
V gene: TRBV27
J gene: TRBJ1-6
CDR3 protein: CASSPLTTGRVIHF
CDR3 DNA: TGTGCCAGCAGTCCGTTAACGACAGGTCGGGTTATCCACTTT

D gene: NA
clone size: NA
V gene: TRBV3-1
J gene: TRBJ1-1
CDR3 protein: CASSPTPILTEAFF
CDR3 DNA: TGTGCCAGCAGCCCCACCCCGATACTTACTGAAGCTTTCTTT

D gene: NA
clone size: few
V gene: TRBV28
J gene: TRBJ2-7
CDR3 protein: CASSLRTRDYEQYF
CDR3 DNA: TGTGCCAGCAGTTTAAGGACAAGGGACTACGAGCAGTACTTC

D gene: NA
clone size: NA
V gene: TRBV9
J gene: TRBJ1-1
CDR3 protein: CASSARATGFYTEAFF
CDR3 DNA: TGTGCCAGCAGCGCGCGAGCGACAGGATTTTACACTGAAGCTTTCTTT

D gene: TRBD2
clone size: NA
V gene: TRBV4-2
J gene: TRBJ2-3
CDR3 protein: CASSPGLAGTTSTDTQYF
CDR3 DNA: TGTGCCAGCAGCCCTGGACTAGCGGGGACTACGAGCACAGATACGCAGTATTTT

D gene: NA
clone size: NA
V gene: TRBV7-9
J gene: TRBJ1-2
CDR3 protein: CASSLERDGGYTF
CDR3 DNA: TGTGCCAGCAGCTTAGAGAGGGACGGTGGCTACACCTTC

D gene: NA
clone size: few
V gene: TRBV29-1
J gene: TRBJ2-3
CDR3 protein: CSVPGSGVDTQYF
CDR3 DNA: TGCAGCGTCCCCGGGAGTGGCGTAGATACGCAGTATTTT

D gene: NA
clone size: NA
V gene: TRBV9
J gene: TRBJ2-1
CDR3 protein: CASSVGYSEGLKAVEQFF
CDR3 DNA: TGTGCCAGCAGCGTAGGGTATAGCGAGGGGCTAAAAGCTGTCGAGCAGTTCTTC

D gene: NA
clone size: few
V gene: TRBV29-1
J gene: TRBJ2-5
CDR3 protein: CSASAGGETQYF
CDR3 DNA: TGCAGCGCTTCAGCGGGCGGTGAGACCCAGTACTTC

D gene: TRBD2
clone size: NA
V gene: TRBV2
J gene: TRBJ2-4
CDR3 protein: CASSEGGRVKNIQYF
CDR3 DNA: TGTGCCAGCAGTGAAGGCGGGAGGGTAAAAAACATTCAGTACTTC

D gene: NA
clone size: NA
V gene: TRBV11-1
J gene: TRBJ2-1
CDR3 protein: CASSLVELVSYNEQFF
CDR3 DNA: TGTGCCAGCAGCTTGGTGGAACTAGTTTCCTACAATGAGCAGTTCTTC

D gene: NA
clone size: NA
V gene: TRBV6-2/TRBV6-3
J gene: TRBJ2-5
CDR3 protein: CASSYPRNYQETQYF
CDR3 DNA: TGTGCCAGCAGTTACCCGAGGAATTACCAAGAGACCCAGTACTTC

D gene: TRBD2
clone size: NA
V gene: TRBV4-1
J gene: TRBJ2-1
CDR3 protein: CASSQGTSQYNEQFF
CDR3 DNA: TGCGCCAGCAGCCAAGGGACTAGTCAGTACAATGAGCAGTTCTTC

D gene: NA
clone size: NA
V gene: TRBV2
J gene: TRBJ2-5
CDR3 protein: CASSRERSLDETQYF
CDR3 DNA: TGTGCCAGCAGTCGGGAAAGAAGCCTTGATGAGACCCAGTACTTC

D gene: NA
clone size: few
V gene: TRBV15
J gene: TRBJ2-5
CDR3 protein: CATSRDWAFGGNEQYF
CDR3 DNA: TGTGCCACCAGCAGAGATTGGGCATTTGGGGGGAATGAGCAGTACTTC

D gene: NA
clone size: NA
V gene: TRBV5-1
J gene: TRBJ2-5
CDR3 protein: CASSYGTIREETQYF
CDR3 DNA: TGCGCCAGCAGCTACGGGACCATAAGGGAAGAGACCCAGTACTTC

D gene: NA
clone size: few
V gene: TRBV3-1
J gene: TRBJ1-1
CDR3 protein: CASSRSTEAFF
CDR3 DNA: TGTGCCAGCAGCCGGTCTACTGAAGCTTTCTTT

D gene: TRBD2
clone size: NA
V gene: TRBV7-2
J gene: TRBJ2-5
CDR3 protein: CASSLSGARTSSQPGTQYF
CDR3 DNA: TGTGCCAGCAGCTTATCGGGAGCGAGGACTAGCTCACAGCCGGGGACCCAGTACTTC

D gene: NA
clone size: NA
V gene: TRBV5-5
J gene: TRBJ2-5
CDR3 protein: CASSWPQGRETQYF
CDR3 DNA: TGTGCCAGCAGCTGGCCGCAGGGTCGGGAGACCCAGTACTTC

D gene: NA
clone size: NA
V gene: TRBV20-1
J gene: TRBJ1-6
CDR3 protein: CSANPQEIYNSPLHF
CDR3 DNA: TGCAGTGCTAACCCGCAGGAAATCTATAATTCACCCCTCCACTTT

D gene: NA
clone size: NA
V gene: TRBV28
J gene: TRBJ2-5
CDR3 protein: CASEDSYQETQYF
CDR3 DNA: TGTGCCAGCGAGGACAGTTACCAAGAGACCCAGTACTTC

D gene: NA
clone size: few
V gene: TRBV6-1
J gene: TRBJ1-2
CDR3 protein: CASSGTPNYGYTF
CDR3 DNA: TGTGCCAGCAGCGGGACACCCAACTATGGCTACACCTTC

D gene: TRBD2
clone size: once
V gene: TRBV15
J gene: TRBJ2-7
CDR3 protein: CATSRGLAGGGEQYF
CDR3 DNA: TGTGCCACCAGCAGAGGACTAGCGGGAGGAGGGGAGCAGTACTTC

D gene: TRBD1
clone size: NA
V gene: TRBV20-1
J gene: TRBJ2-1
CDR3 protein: CSAQIRGNEQFF
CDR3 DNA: TGCAGTGCTCAGATCAGGGGGAATGAGCAGTTCTTC

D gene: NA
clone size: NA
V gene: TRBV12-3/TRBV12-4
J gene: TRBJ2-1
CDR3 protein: CASTLGQDGRNKQFF
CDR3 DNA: TGTGCCAGCACCTTGGGGCAGGACGGCCGAAATAAGCAGTTCTTC

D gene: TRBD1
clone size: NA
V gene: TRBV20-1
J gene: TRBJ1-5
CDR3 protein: CSASPGQGANQPQHF
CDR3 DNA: TGCAGTGCTAGTCCCGGACAGGGGGCGAATCAGCCCCAGCATTTT

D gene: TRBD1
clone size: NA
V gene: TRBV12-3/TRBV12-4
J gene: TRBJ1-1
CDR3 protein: CASSLYGQGWTEAFF
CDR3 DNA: TGTGCCAGCAGTTTGTACGGACAGGGTTGGACTGAAGCTTTCTTT

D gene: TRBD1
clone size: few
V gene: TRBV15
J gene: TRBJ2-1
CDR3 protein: CATSMTGAEQFF
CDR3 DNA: TGTGCCACCAGCATGACAGGGGCTGAGCAGTTCTTC

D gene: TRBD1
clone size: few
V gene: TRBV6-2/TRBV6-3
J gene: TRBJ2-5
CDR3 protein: CASSSHRGQETQYF
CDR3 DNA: TGTGCCAGCAGTTCACACAGGGGGCAGGAGACCCAGTACTTC

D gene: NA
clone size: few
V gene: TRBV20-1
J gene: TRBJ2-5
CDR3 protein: CSAGPDSSAGETQYF
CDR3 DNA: TGCAGTGCCGGCCCCGACTCTAGCGCGGGTGAGACCCAGTACTTC

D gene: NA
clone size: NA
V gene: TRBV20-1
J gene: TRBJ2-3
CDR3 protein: CSARRPFSRDTQYF
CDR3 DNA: TGCAGTGCTAGACGCCCTTTCTCACGAGATACGCAGTATTTT

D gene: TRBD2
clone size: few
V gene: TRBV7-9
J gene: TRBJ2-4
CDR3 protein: CASSLARSGSFDKNIQYF
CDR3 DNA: TGTGCCAGCAGCTTAGCCCGTAGCGGGAGTTTTGACAAAAACATTCAGTACTTC

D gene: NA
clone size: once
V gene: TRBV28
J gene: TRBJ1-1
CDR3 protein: CASTYRGGYTEAFF
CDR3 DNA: TGTGCCAGCACCTACCGGGGGGGGTACACTGAAGCTTTCTTT

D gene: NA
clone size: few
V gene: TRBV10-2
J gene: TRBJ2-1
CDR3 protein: CASSEAGASSYNEQFF
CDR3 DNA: TGCGCCAGCAGTGAGGCAGGGGCGAGCTCCTACAATGAGCAGTTCTTC

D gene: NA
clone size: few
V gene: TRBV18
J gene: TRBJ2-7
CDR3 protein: CASSPPVGTSYEQYF
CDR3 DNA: TGTGCCAGCTCACCTCCGGTGGGAACCTCCTACGAGCAGTACTTC

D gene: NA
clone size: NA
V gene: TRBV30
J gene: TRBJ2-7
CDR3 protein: CAWSSGLTGTYEQYF
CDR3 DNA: TGTGCCTGGAGTAGTGGGTTAACAGGAACATACGAGCAGTACTTC

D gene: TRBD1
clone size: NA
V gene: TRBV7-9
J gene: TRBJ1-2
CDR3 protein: CASSLATGESHGYTF
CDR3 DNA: TGTGCCAGCAGCTTAGCTACAGGGGAGTCACATGGCTACACCTTC

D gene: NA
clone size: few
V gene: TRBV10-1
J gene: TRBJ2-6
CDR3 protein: CASSASEDGANVLTF
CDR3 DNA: TGCGCCAGCAGTGCCTCGGAGGATGGGGCCAACGTCCTGACTTTC

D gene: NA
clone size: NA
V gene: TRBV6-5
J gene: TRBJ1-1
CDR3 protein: CASSYPGMSEAFF
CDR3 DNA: TGTGCCAGCAGTTACCCAGGTATGAGTGAAGCTTTCTTT